These 23 T cell receptor beta chains were sequenced from one sample in a study of monozygotic twins with inflammatory bowel disease. TCRdb re-called the 5' RACE reads, yielding one record per CDR3 amino acid sequence without DNA. The sample table includes 350,000 to 550,000 distinct CDR3 sequences. The sequencing sample was made of blood. Source of these receptors: a human donor with ulcerative colitis or Crohn's disease, or a healthy co-twin of an affected twin (not recorded which).

This chain's CDR3 is CATHSGVGQRGAFF. The chain has TRBV15 and TRBJ1-1. Germline V gene data show CDR1 as LNHNV and CDR2 as YYDKDF (reference sequence). CDR3 length: 14 amino acids. The full variable domain, in which reference TRBV15 and TRBJ1-1 provide the parts outside the CDR3, is DAMVIQNPRYQVTQFGKPVTLSCSQTLNHNVMYWYQQKSSQAPKLLFHYYDKDFNNEADTPDNFQSRRPNTSFCFLDIRSPGLGDTAMYLCATHSGVGQRGAFFGQGTRLTVV.

The gene calls are TRBV5-4 and TRBJ1-3; lacking DNA, the TRBD1 call made by TCRdb goes unchecked. CDR3 length: 14 amino acids. Germline CDR1 and CDR2: SGHNT and YYREEE (reference sequence). The CDR3 protein is CVSSPNQGGNTIYF.

This chain joins TRBV3-1 and TRBJ2-1; the TCRdb call, TRBD1, lacks DNA for checking. The CDR3 has 14 amino acids. Germline-derived CDR1 and CDR2 are LGHDT and YNNKEL (reference sequence). The CDR3 reads CASSPTGASGEQFF.

The chain combines TRBV28 with TRBJ2-7; TCRdb outputs TRBD1, but without DNA this stays unchecked. The CDR3 is 14 residues long. Germline-derived CDR1 and CDR2 are MDHEN and SYDVKM. This CDR3 is CASSLSDRSYEQYF.

The chain joins TRBV7-2 to TRBJ1-2. Germline assignment: CDR1 SGHTA and CDR2 FQGNSA. CDR3 length equals 17 residues. The CDR3 reads CASSRSEGKHANYGYTF.

V is TRBV4-1 and J is TRBJ2-1. CDR1 is MGHRA and CDR2 is YSYEKL in the germline V gene. The CDR3 sequence is 18 residues long. The CDR3 loop is CASSQEPPLSSSYNEQFF.

The chain employs TRBV6-2 or TRBV6-3 and TRBJ1-1; checking the TCRdb D call of TRBD1 is not possible without DNA. CDR1 and CDR2 from the germline V gene are MNHEY and SVGEGT. The CDR3 contains 15 residues. CDR3 protein: CASSTRDINRHWSFF.

V gene TRBV5-1 combines with J gene TRBJ2-1. The CDR3 spans 14 residues. Germline CDR1 SGHRS, CDR2 YFSETQ. The CDR3 protein is CASSVGVVGNEQFF.

The genes are TRBV18 and TRBJ2-7; with no DNA, the TCRdb D assignment of TRBD2 cannot be verified. The CDR3 has 11 amino acids. Germline V gives CDR1 KGHSH, CDR2 LQKENI. CDR3 sequence reads: CASGREHEQYF.

This sequence joins TRBV24-1 and TRBJ2-7. The CDR3 extends over 13 amino acids. Germline V gene data show CDR1 as KGHDR and CDR2 as SFDVKD. The CDR3 protein is CATADGATYEQYF.

The J gene is TRBJ2-2, the V gene TRBV28; TCRdb names TRBD1, which stays unverified in the absence of DNA. This CDR3 has 14 residues. Germline V gene data show CDR1 as MDHEN and CDR2 as SYDVKM. The CDR3 protein is CASSFQGGAGELFF.

The V gene is TRBV5-1, the J gene TRBJ1-1; no DNA is available, so the TRBD1 call from TCRdb remains unchecked. Germline V gives CDR1 SGHRS, CDR2 YFSETQ. The length of the CDR3 is 13 residues. CDR3 region: CASGMGGDTEAFF.

The V and J genes are TRBV20-1 and TRBJ2-7; absent DNA, TCRdb's TRBD1 call cannot be checked. The CDR3 covers 14 residues. In germline, CDR1 is DFQATT, CDR2 SNEGSKA (reference sequence). The CDR3 region is CSARGVGQRYEQYF.

This chain joins TRBV6-1 and TRBJ1-1. Per the germline V gene, CDR1 is MNHNS and CDR2 is SASEGT. The CDR3 has 14 amino acids. The CDR3 region is CASGGRTKVTEAFF.

The chain employs TRBV20-1 and TRBJ2-7; the D call of TRBD1 rests on TCRdb alone, since no DNA is present to check it. The CDR3 is 13 amino acids. Germline assignment: CDR1 DFQATT and CDR2 SNEGSKA (reference sequence). This CDR3 reads CSASRDRGDEQYF.

The rearrangement links TRBV7-8 to TRBJ2-7; TCRdb reports TRBD1, a call that lacks DNA to check it against. Germline CDR1 is SGHVS and CDR2 is FQNEAQ. The CDR3 totals 17 residues. The CDR3 loop is CASSLALGQGSSYEQYF.

The rearrangement joins TRBV7-9 to TRBJ1-6; no DNA is available, so the TRBD1 call from TCRdb remains unchecked. Germline V gene lookup returns CDR1 SEHNR and CDR2 FQNEAQ (reference sequence). The CDR3 totals 14 residues. The CDR3 is CASSSGQENSPLYF.

The genes are TRBV25-1 and TRBJ2-2; TCRdb gives TRBD1 as the D gene, but with no DNA this cannot be confirmed. CDR3 length: 18 residues. Germline CDR1 is MGHDK and CDR2 is SYGVNS. CDR3 region: CASSGARGDRRSTGELFF.

The chain has TRBV28 and TRBJ2-1; no DNA is available, so the TRBD1 call from TCRdb remains unchecked. The CDR3 runs 13 residues. Germline V CDR1 and CDR2: MDHEN, SYDVKM. The CDR3 spells CASSISTGREQFF.

The chain recombines TRBV12-3 or TRBV12-4 with TRBJ1-2; TCRdb returns TRBD1, unconfirmable since there is no DNA. The CDR3 sequence is 16 residues long. The CDR3 spells CASSLLDTGGVYGYTF.

The chain combines TRBV7-6 with TRBJ2-1; TCRdb picks TRBD2, but there is no DNA to check that call. The CDR3 spans 16 residues. Germline V gene sequence: CDR1 SGHVS, CDR2 FNYEAQ. This chain's CDR3 is CASSLLTSGRVNEQFF.

The J gene is TRBJ2-7, the V gene TRBV11-1. CDR1 is SGHAT and CDR2 is FQDESV in the germline V gene (reference sequence). This CDR3 comprises 12 residues. The CDR3 loop is CASSLDLNEQYF.

V usage is TRBV20-1 and J usage is TRBJ2-7; TCRdb outputs TRBD2, but without DNA this stays unchecked. Germline lookup yields CDR1 DFQATT and CDR2 SNEGSKA (reference sequence). The CDR3 contains 15 residues. The CDR3 sequence is CSARDGLAGVSQQYF.